What follows are 27 T cell receptor beta chains derived from one specimen sequenced in a study of patients and donors after allogeneic stem cell transplantation. TCRdb re-called the RT-PCR reads through MiXCR, storing one row per CDR3 protein. Of roughly 200,000 distinct CDR3 sequences detected, 41% appear once; the ten largest clones hold 25% to 35%. The specimen was blood, either unsorted or a sorted T cell fraction (not recorded which). The receptors originated from a human donor who was either an allogeneic HSCT recipient or a stem cell or donor lymphocyte infusion donor (not recorded which). It is not recorded whose cells these are; they may come from a transplant donor.

This clonotype was picked up a small number of times. The gene calls are TRBV4-3 and TRBJ1-2; D is undetermined. There are 16 residues in the CDR3. Germline V gene lookup returns CDR1 LGHNA and CDR2 YSLEER. Between the trimmed V and J ends, which lost 0 bases and 6 bases, there was a span of 17 bases. CDR3 DNA: TGCGCCAGCAGCCAAGAAAATTCCTTTTGGGCGAATGGCTACACCTTC. Translating it yields CASSQENSFWANGYTF.

The chain has TRBV28 and TRBJ1-6; a possible D gene is TRBD1 (5 bases). From germline, CDR1 is MDHEN and CDR2 SYDVKM. V lost 1 base to trimming and J lost 7 bases, with 8 bases between them. This CDR3 has 14 residues. For the CDR3, the DNA is TGTGCCAGCAGTTTATTGGACAACAATTCACCCCTCCACTTT. Protein: CASSLLDNNSPLHF.

The chain carries TRBV29-1 and TRBJ1-4, with D possibly matching TRBD1 (5 bases). This CDR3 comprises 12 residues. Trimming pared 6 bases from V and 3 bases from J, leaving 8 bases between. Germline CDR1 is SQVTM and CDR2 is ANQGSEA. CDR3 residues: CSVTVSNEKLFF. The CDR3 DNA is TGCAGCGTGACAGTTTCTAATGAAAAACTGTTTTTT.

Concerning this clonotype itself: At one of its ends the junction is not consistent with the germline gene, which may arise from a read error. CDR3 sequence: CASSIAAGGPETQYF. CDR3 nucleotides: TGTGCCAGCAGCATAGCGGCGGGAGGCCCTGAGACCCAGTACTTC. The chain links TRBV7-2 to TRBJ2-5, with 8 bases fitting TRBD2. Germline-derived CDR1 and CDR2 are SGHTA and FQGNSA. The CDR3 is made up of 15 amino acids. Variable domain in full (rest from reference TRBV7-2 and TRBJ2-5): GAGVSQSPSNKVTEKGKDVELRCDPISGHTALYWYRQSLGQGLEFLIYFQGNSAPDKSGLPSDRFSAERTGGSVSTLTIQRTQQEDSAVYLCASSIAAGGPETQYFGPGTRLLVL.

This clonotype was recorded only once. V and J are TRBV27 and TRBJ1-1; no definite D call. The CDR3 sequence is 12 residues long. The V end lost 6 bases, the J end lost 6 bases, and 11 bases lay between the germline ends. The germline V gene has CDR1 MNHEY and CDR2 SMNVEV (reference sequence). The CDR3 DNA reads TGTGCCAGCAGATGGAAGGAATCTGAAGCTTTCTTT. It encodes CASRWKESEAFF.

This chain joins TRBV30 and TRBJ2-3; 7 bases match TRBD2. The CDR3 loop spans 17 amino acids. Germline V CDR1 and CDR2: GTSNPN, SVGIG (reference sequence). J lost 2 bases, V lost 6 bases, and 17 bases had no gene match. CDR3 protein: CACSRTRGRLYTDTQYF. The CDR3 DNA sequence: TGTGCCTGCTCTCGGACTAGGGGACGCCTTTACACAGATACGCAGTATTTT.

The chain combines TRBV4-3 with TRBJ2-2; 12 bases are shared with TRBD2. The CDR3 spans 17 residues. The germline V gene encodes CDR1 LGHNA and CDR2 YSLEER. After removal of 1 base from V and 4 bases from J, the junction contained 4 bases not matched to a gene. The CDR3 region has the DNA TGCGCCAGCAGCCAAGGGACTAGCGGGATTCTCACCGGGGAGCTGTTTTTT. Residues: CASSQGTSGILTGELFF.

As to this clonotype: An end of the junction differs from the germline gene, which may be a read error. This chain joins TRBV7-7 and TRBJ2-7; 13 bases map to TRBD2. Looked up from germline, CDR1 is SSHAT and CDR2 is FNYEAQ (reference sequence). The CDR3 spans 18 residues. The CDR3 nucleotides read TGTGCTAGCAGTCCGGGACAGGGCGGACTAGCGGGAGCCTACGAGCAGTACTTC. Amino acid sequence: CASSPGQGGLAGAYEQYF.

The chain uses TRBV6-5 and TRBJ2-5; D not resolved. The CDR3 sequence is 14 residues long. V dropped 0 bases and J dropped 1 base, with 6 bases sitting between them. Germline values: CDR1 MNHEY, CDR2 SVGAGI. Here the CDR3 reads CASSYSMSQETQYF. The CDR3 region has the DNA TGTGCCAGCAGTTACTCAATGAGCCAAGAGACCCAGTACTTC.

This clonotype was seen only a few times. The chain uses TRBV12-3 or TRBV12-4 and TRBJ2-1, with 7 positions matching TRBD2. The CDR3 spans 15 residues. V lost 3 bases to trimming and J lost 3 bases; unmatched junction nucleotides: 5. The CDR3: CASSLLGGYYNEQFF. The CDR3 DNA reads TGTGCCAGCAGTTTGCTGGGGGGGTACTACAATGAGCAGTTCTTC.

CDR3 nucleotides: TGTGCCAGTTGGGGAGGGGAAGCTTTCTTT. Encoded protein: CASWGGEAFF. V and J are TRBV6-5 and TRBJ1-1; D unresolved. The CDR3 spans 10 residues. Germline V gene sequence: CDR1 MNHEY, CDR2 SVGAGI. V lost 9 bases, J lost 8 bases, and 10 bases lay in between.

In its sample, this clonotype was seen a few times. The V and J genes are TRBV6-2 or TRBV6-3 and TRBJ1-5; the D is unclear. V lost 3 bases to trimming and J lost 1 base, with 10 bases between them. Per germline, CDR1 MNHEY and CDR2 SVGEGT. The CDR3 loop spans 15 amino acids. CDR3 loop: CASSYQDESNQPQHF. The CDR3, as DNA: TGTGCCAGCAGTTATCAAGACGAAAGCAATCAGCCCCAGCATTTT.

This clonotype has a handful of counts. This CDR3 is CASRPRTGRNSPLHF. CDR3 sequence (DNA): TGTGCCAGCAGACCAAGGACAGGGCGTAATTCACCCCTCCACTTT. The rearrangement links TRBV27 to TRBJ1-6; 8 positions agree with TRBD1. This CDR3 has 15 residues. Germline V gives CDR1 MNHEY, CDR2 SMNVEV (reference sequence). The junction had 7 bases not matched to a gene; V was cut back by 6 bases and J by 6 bases.

This chain uses TRBV29-1 with TRBJ1-2, with 9 bases fitting TRBD1. Germline loops: CDR1 SQVTM, CDR2 ANQGSEA. The CDR3 consists of 13 residues. The J segment lost 7 bases and the V segment lost 2 bases, leaving 5 bases of the junction unmatched. CDR3 sequence reads: CSVERTGEVGYTF. The CDR3 nucleotides are TGCAGCGTTGAACGGACAGGGGAGGTTGGCTACACCTTC. Together with reference TRBV29-1 and TRBJ1-2, the CDR3 gives the full variable domain: SAVISQKPSRDICQRGTSLTIQCQVDSQVTMMFWYRQQPGQSLTLIATANQGSEATYESGFVIDKFPISRPNLTFSTLTVSNMSPEDSSIYLCSVERTGEVGYTFGSGTRLTVV.

This clonotype showed up just a few times. The gene calls are TRBV12-3 or TRBV12-4 and TRBJ2-1; D may be TRBD2 (5 bases). Trimming left V 9 bases short and J 6 bases short, with 9 bases between. The CDR3 covers 11 residues. The CDR3 spells CASRRGNEQFF. DNA for the CDR3: TGTGCCAGTCGCCGGGGCAATGAGCAGTTCTTC.

The rearrangement uses TRBV5-1 and TRBJ1-4; perhaps TRBD1 as D (5 bases). The germline gives CDR1 SGHRS, CDR2 YFSETQ. The CDR3 spans 13 residues. V gave up 2 bases and J gave up 6 bases, with 8 bases separating them. This chain's CDR3 is CASSFETDEKLFF. Here the CDR3 DNA reads TGCGCCAGCAGCTTCGAGACAGATGAAAAACTGTTTTTT.

This clonotype appeared a single time. The chain carries TRBV25-1 and TRBJ2-5, with TRBD2 as a possible D gene (5 bases). V gave up 0 bases and J gave up 1 base, with 12 bases separating them. The CDR3 loop spans 16 amino acids. Germline lookup yields CDR1 MGHDK and CDR2 SYGVNS. The CDR3 loop reads CASSEYEGTFQETQYF. CDR3 nucleotide sequence: TGTGCCAGCAGTGAATATGAGGGTACCTTCCAAGAGACCCAGTACTTC.

In this sample, this clonotype turned up a few times. This chain uses TRBV4-1 with TRBJ1-1; tentatively, D is TRBD1 (5 bases). This CDR3 spans 14 amino acids. Germline CDR1 MGHRA, CDR2 YSYEKL. V was pared by 7 bases and J by 3 bases, with 15 bases between. The DNA for the CDR3 is TGCGCCAGCACGGGCCAGGGTGGGTACACTGAAGCTTTCTTT. As protein: CASTGQGGYTEAFF.

The chain combines TRBV19 with TRBJ2-1, with TRBD2 identical over 11 bases. The CDR3 has 16 amino acids. From germline, CDR1 is LNHDA and CDR2 SQIVND (reference sequence). V trimming: 2 bases; J trimming: 10 bases; junction bases outside the gene matches: 10. The CDR3 reads CASSISLAGGTGEQFF. CDR3 bases: TGTGCCAGTAGTATATCCCTAGCGGGAGGAACAGGGGAGCAGTTCTTC.

This clonotype was observed a few times. J is TRBJ2-3 and V is TRBV27; the D gene is possibly TRBD2 (5 bases). CDR1 is MNHEY, CDR2 SMNVEV, per germline (reference sequence). This CDR3 spans 15 amino acids. V gave up 0 bases and J gave up 2 bases, with 9 bases separating them. The CDR3 region has the DNA TGTGCCAGCAGTTTATCGGCTAGCATCACAGATACGCAGTATTTT. This codes for CASSLSASITDTQYF.

V is TRBV28 and J is TRBJ1-1; TRBD1 matches 7 bases. This CDR3 spans 15 amino acids. Germline V gene data show CDR1 as MDHEN and CDR2 as SYDVKM. V lost 2 bases to trimming and J lost 1 base; unmatched junction nucleotides: 4. This chain's CDR3 is CASSLPGTENTEAFF. Written as DNA, the CDR3 is TGTGCCAGCAGTTTACCCGGGACAGAGAACACTGAAGCTTTCTTT.

The V gene is TRBV18, the J gene TRBJ1-5; 7 positions agree with TRBD1. This CDR3 contains 16 residues. Germline-derived CDR1 and CDR2 are KGHSH and LQKENI. V gave up 4 bases and J gave up 4 bases; unmatched junction bases: 10. CDR3 sequence: CASSLTQGRPNQPQHF. CDR3 sequence (DNA): TGTGCCAGCTCACTCACACAGGGGCGCCCGAATCAGCCCCAGCATTTT.

V is TRBV27 and J is TRBJ2-5; 13 nucleotides agree with TRBD2. The CDR3 is made up of 14 amino acids. The V and J ends lost 8 bases and 5 bases, in that order; junction bases with no gene match: 5. Germline V gives CDR1 MNHEY, CDR2 SMNVEV (reference sequence). The DNA of the CDR3 is TGTGCCAGCCACTCGACTAGCGGGAGGGAGACCCAGTACTTC. It codes for CASHSTSGRETQYF.

The chain couples TRBV7-6 to TRBJ2-7; D unresolved. The germline V and J ends were trimmed by 1 base and 0 bases, with 10 bases remaining between them. Germline CDR1 and CDR2: SGHVS and FNYEAQ. This CDR3 comprises 15 residues. The CDR3 sequence is CASSLGVGPSYEQYF. The DNA of the CDR3 is TGTGCCAGCAGCTTAGGGGTGGGCCCCTCCTACGAGCAGTACTTC. Full variable domain (outside the CDR3, taken from reference TRBV7-6 and TRBJ2-7): GAGVSQSPRYKVTKRGQDVALRCDPISGHVSLYWYRQALGQGPEFLTYFNYEAQQDKSGLPNDRFSAERPEGSISTLTIQRTEQRDSAMYRCASSLGVGPSYEQYFGPGTRLTVT.

The chain combines TRBV19 with TRBJ2-1; D call uncertain. Trimming removed 3 bases from V and 6 bases from J, with 9 bases in between. The V gene's germline CDR1 is LNHDA and CDR2 SQIVND (reference sequence). The CDR3 loop spans 13 amino acids. CDR3 DNA: TGTGCCAGTAGTATGCTTGGTTGCAATGAGCAGTTCTTC. It translates to CASSMLGCNEQFF.

This clonotype has more than one count but fewer than ten. This rearrangement joins TRBV3-1 to TRBJ1-1; D unresolved. CDR1 is LGHDT and CDR2 is YNNKEL in the germline V gene (reference sequence). Trimming cost V 2 bases and J 1 base, with 8 bases left between them. The CDR3 spans 14 residues. CDR3 sequence: CASSQQPKNTEAFF. CDR3 nucleotide sequence: TGTGCCAGCAGCCAACAGCCCAAGAACACTGAAGCTTTCTTT.

This sequence joins TRBV6-6 and TRBJ1-1; no definite D call. The CDR3 spans 13 residues. V gave up 7 bases and J gave up 4 bases, with 13 bases separating them. Germline values: CDR1 MNHNY, CDR2 SVGAGI (reference sequence). The CDR3 DNA follows: TGTGCCAGCATCGGACTGGCTCTCACTGAAGCTTTCTTT. As protein: CASIGLALTEAFF.